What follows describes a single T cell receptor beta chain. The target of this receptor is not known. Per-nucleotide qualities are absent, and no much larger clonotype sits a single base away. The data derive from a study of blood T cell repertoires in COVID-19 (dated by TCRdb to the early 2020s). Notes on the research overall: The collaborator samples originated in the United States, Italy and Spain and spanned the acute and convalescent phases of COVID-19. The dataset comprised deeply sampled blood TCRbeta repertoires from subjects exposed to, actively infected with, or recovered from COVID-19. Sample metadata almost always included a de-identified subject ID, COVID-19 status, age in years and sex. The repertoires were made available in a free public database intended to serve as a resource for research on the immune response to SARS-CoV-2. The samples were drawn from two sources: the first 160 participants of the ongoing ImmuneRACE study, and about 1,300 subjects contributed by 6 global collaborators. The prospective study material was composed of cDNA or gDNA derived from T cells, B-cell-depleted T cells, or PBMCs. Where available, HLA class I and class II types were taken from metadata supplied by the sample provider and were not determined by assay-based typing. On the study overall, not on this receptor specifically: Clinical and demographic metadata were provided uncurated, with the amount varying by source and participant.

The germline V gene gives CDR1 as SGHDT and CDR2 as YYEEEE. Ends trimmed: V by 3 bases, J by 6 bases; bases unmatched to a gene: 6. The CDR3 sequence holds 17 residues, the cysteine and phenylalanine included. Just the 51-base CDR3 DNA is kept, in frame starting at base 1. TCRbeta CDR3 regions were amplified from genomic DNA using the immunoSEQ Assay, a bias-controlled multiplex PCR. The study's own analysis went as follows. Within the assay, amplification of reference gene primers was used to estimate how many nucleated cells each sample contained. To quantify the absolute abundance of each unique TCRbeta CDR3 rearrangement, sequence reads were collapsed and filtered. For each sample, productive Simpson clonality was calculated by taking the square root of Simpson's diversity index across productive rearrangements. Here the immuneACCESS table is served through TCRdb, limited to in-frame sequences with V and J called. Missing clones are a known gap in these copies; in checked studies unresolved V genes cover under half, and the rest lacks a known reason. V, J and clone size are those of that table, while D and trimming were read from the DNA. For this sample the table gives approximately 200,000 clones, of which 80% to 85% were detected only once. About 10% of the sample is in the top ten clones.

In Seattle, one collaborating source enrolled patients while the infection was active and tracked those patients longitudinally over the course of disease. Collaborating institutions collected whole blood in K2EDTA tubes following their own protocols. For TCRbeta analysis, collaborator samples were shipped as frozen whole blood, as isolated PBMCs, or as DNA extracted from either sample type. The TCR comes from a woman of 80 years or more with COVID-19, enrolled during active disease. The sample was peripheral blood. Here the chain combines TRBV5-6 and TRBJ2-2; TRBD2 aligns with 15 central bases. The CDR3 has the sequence CASSSGTSGRIAGELFF. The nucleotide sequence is TGTGCCAGCAGCTCCGGGACTAGCGGGAGGATAGCCGGGGAGCTGTTTTTT.